The rows below give T cell receptor beta chains drawn from one sample of a study of cytomegalovirus exposure and HLA in healthy donors. Generated by immunoSEQ multiplex PCR, the TCRdb table keeps only in-frame clones and is missing some. The sample table includes approximately 40,000 clones. Sample: PBMCs. Receptor source: a human donor in good health. Both conserved end residues are part of each CDR3. Fields, in order: V gene, CDR3 protein.

v_call: TRBV28
cdr3_aa: CASSFLSGGNTGELFF

v_call: TRBV23-1
cdr3_aa: CASSSPGLRAGEQYF

v_call: TRBV5-6
cdr3_aa: CASSLASGNIEAFF

v_call: TRBV7-2
cdr3_aa: CASSRTRDYEQYF

v_call: TRBV29-1
cdr3_aa: CSVRQGDDIQYF

v_call: TRBV29-1
cdr3_aa: CSAEGSGGRELFF

v_call: TRBV7-6
cdr3_aa: CASSFLTGGEGYTF

v_call: TRBV4-1
cdr3_aa: CASSRPGDTQYF

v_call: TRBV4-2
cdr3_aa: CASSQDRSNYGYTF

v_call: TRBV2
cdr3_aa: CASSEAAAGGQDTQYF

v_call: TRBV9
cdr3_aa: CASSVAGGRAHEQFF

v_call: TRBV16
cdr3_aa: CASGGTVEETQYF

v_call: TRBV5-4
cdr3_aa: CASRSNQGAGTEAFF

v_call: TRBV7-9
cdr3_aa: CASSLLGSPLHF

v_call: TRBV19
cdr3_aa: CASSIGQEYTEAFF

v_call: TRBV29-1
cdr3_aa: CSVQVWTVKGNYGYTF

v_call: TRBV5-1
cdr3_aa: CASRGQGAAGELFF

v_call: TRBV7-9
cdr3_aa: CASSLGSSVMTEAFF

v_call: TRBV7-9
cdr3_aa: CASSYTGVGYTF

v_call: TRBV9
cdr3_aa: CASSAIQGNTEAFF

v_call: TRBV4-2
cdr3_aa: CASSPQITVGPAYGYTF

v_call: TRBV10-3
cdr3_aa: CAISESQGSNQPQHF

v_call: TRBV18
cdr3_aa: CASSQGVAQHQHF

v_call: TRBV5-6
cdr3_aa: CASSLQGRGYTF

v_call: TRBV28
cdr3_aa: CASSLGSGFSYEQYF

v_call: TRBV9
cdr3_aa: CASSVVTDATEAFF

v_call: TRBV7-9
cdr3_aa: CASSSRDRSYEQYF

v_call: TRBV30
cdr3_aa: CAWRTGGNVYEQYF

v_call: TRBV7-8
cdr3_aa: CASSERQRYETQYF

v_call: TRBV5-8
cdr3_aa: CASSLGTVYGYTF

v_call: TRBV4-1
cdr3_aa: CASSHPGQGYEQYF

v_call: TRBV2
cdr3_aa: CASSRKLQGFHTDTQYF

v_call: TRBV28
cdr3_aa: CASSREEKLFF

v_call: TRBV6-5
cdr3_aa: CASSVSGTGFYEQYF

v_call: TRBV15
cdr3_aa: CATSRSTGGNTEAFF

v_call: TRBV6-5
cdr3_aa: CASSYTGEVGGYTF

v_call: TRBV19
cdr3_aa: CASSMTGSTDTQYF

v_call: TRBV2
cdr3_aa: CASRRGTSISYEQYF

v_call: TRBV9
cdr3_aa: CASSEPDRPNYGYTF

v_call: TRBV5-5
cdr3_aa: CASSFRPGVLEETQYF

v_call: TRBV5-1
cdr3_aa: CASSSNTEAFF

v_call: TRBV27
cdr3_aa: CASSSGGTEAFF

v_call: TRBV6-1
cdr3_aa: CASSVGGGTEAFF

v_call: TRBV18
cdr3_aa: CASSPPLGHGNDTIYF

v_call: TRBV19
cdr3_aa: CASSIRWDREGNTEAFF

v_call: TRBV30
cdr3_aa: CAWSRGGSYRDTEAFF

v_call: TRBV15
cdr3_aa: CATSTAGTGNHEQYF

v_call: TRBV28
cdr3_aa: CASRPGTVDTEAFF

v_call: TRBV7-7
cdr3_aa: CASSDRVGNTIYF

v_call: TRBV2
cdr3_aa: CASNGGGQGITYEQYF

v_call: TRBV6-5
cdr3_aa: CASSALSGGSNEQFF

v_call: TRBV6-6
cdr3_aa: CASSDRDRDRELFF

v_call: TRBV30
cdr3_aa: CAWAGTSIAGELFF

v_call: TRBV19
cdr3_aa: CASSTSGGTFYEQYF

v_call: TRBV5-6
cdr3_aa: CASSPRGRNNSPLHF

v_call: TRBV9
cdr3_aa: CASSGIQGANTEAFF

v_call: TRBV6-5
cdr3_aa: CASSSPGTINYGYTF

v_call: TRBV28
cdr3_aa: CASRDLRQGTNYGYTF